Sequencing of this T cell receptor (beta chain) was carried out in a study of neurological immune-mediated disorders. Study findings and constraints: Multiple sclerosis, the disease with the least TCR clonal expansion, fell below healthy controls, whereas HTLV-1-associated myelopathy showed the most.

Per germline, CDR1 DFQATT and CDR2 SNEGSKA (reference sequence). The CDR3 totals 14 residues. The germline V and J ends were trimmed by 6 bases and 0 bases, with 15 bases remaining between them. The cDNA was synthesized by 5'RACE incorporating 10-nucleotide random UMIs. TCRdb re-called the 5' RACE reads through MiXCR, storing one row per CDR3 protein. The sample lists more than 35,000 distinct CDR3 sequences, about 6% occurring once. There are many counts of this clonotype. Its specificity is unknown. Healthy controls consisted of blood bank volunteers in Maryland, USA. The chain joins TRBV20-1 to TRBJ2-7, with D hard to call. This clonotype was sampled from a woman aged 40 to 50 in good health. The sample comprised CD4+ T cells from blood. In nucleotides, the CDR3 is TGCAGTGCCCAACAAAGGGCCCTCTCCTACGAGCAGTACTTC. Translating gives CSAQQRALSYEQYF.